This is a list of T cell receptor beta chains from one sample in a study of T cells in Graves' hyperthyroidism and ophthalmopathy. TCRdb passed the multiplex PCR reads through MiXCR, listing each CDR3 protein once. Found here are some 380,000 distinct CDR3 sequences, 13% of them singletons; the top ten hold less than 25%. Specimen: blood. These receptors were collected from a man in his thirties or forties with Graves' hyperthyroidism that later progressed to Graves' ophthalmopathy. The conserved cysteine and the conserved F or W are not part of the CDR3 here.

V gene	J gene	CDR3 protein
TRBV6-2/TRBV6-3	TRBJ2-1	PSSYSGGGFNEQF
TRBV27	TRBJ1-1	ASSFLFFTEAF
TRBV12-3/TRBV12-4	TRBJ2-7	ASRADSTQQY
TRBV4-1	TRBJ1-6	ASSQATYNSPLH
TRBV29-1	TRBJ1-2	SVGDRAGGYT
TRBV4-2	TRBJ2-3	ASSRDRLRDTQY
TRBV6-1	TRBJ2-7	ARKGLAGPGDLLKQY
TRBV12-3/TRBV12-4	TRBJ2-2	ASSSRAAGELF
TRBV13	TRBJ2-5	ASSNQGRETQY
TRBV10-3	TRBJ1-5	AISSQGDQPQH
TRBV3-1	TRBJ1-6	ASSQGGGYESPLH
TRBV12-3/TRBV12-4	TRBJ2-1	ASRAPGLASYNEQF
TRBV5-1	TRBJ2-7	ASSLDGTGDYEQY
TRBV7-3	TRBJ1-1	ASSLTTAGVDTEAF
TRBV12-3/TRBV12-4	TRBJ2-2	ASSLVVSGTSTGELF
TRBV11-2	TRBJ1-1	ASSLHRQNTEAF
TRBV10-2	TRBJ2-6	ASSESIAGDLSGANVLT
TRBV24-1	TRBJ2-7	ATSEAGPTYEQY
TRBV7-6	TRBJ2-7	ASSSGTGGAYEQY
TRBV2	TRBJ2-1	ASSEQAGVYNEQF
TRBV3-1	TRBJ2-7	ASSPGQGNEQY
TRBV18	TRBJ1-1	ASMAGRGLMNTEAF
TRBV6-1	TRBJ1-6	ASSEVTGWNSPLH
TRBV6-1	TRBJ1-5	ASSEGRGHGQPQH
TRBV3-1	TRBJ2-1	ASTRSGGVENEQF
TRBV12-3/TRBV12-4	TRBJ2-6	ASSPTPGDRGDGANVLT
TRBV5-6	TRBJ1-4	AGSLQNPNEKLF